One T cell receptor (beta chain) is described in this entry. This CDR3 comprises 16 residues. V shed 0 bases and J shed 4 bases, with 13 bases lying between them. Germline V gene data show CDR1 as SGHNT and CDR2 as YYREEE (reference sequence). This record belongs to a study of cytomegalovirus exposure and HLA in healthy donors. Vbeta (60) and Jbeta (13) primers were used in the PCR. Only in-frame clones appear in the TCRdb table, and some are missing; sequencing was by immunoSEQ multiplex PCR. The sample consists of fewer than 250,000 clones, more than 75% of them appearing once. The source is a man aged 30-40 years in good health and CMV-seronegative. Material: PBMCs. This rearrangement joins TRBV5-4 to TRBJ2-2, with D perhaps TRBD2 (5 bases). The CDR3 region has the DNA TGTGCCAGCAGCTTGGGTTTGGGAGAAGGCACCGGGGAGCTGTTTTTT. This sequence encodes CASSLGLGEGTGELFF.